This T cell receptor (beta chain) was recovered during a study of blood T cell repertoires in COVID-19. On the study more broadly: Researchers got acute and convalescent COVID-19 samples from the United States, Italy and Spain.

Sequencing used immunoSEQ multiplex PCR; TCRdb keeps in-frame clones, though not all of them. This sample has 29,000 or so clones, with around 84% found just once. In germline, CDR1 is LGHDT, CDR2 YNNKEL (reference sequence). This CDR3 region has 15 residues. After removal of 4 bases from V and 6 bases from J, the junction contained 3 bases not matched to a gene. The rearrangement links TRBV3-1 (or the pseudogene TRBV3-2) to TRBJ2-1; 13 bases agree with TRBD2. The sequencing input was peripheral blood. The TCR comes from a human donor in a cohort sampled during active COVID-19. The donor label of this sample is uncertain. CDR3 DNA: TGTGCCAGCAGCCTTCGACTAGCGGGAGGCAATGAGCAGTTCTTC. It specifies CASSLRLAGGNEQFF.